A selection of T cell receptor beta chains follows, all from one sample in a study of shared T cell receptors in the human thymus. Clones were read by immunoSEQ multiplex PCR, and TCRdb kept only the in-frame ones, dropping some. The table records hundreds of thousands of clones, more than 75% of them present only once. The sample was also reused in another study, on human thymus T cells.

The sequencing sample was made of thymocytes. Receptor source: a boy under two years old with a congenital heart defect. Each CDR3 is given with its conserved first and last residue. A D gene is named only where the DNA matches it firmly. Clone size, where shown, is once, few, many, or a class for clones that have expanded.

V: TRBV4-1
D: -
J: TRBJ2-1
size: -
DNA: TGCGCCAGCAGCCAGACAAGCGGGTTCACTTACAATGAGCAGTTCTTC
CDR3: CASSQTSGFTYNEQFF

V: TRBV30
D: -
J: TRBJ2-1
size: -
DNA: TGTGCCTGGAGTGTACGCGGAGCGGCCCCCTACAATGAGCAGTTCTTC
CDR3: CAWSVRGAAPYNEQFF

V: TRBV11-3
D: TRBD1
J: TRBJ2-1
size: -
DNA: TGTGCCAGCAGCATAGGGGACAGGATTGATGAGCAGTTCTTC
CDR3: CASSIGDRIDEQFF

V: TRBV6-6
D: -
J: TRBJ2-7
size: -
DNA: TGTGCCGCCGGAAGCTTACTTTACTACGAGCAGTACTTC
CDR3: CAAGSLLYYEQYF

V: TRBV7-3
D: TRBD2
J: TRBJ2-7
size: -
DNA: TGTGCCAGCAGCCCGGGGACTGGCGGGAGGACCTGGATGTCTGAGCAGTACTTC
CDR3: CASSPGTGGRTWMSEQYF

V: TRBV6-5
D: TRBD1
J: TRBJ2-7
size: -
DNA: TGTGCCAGCAGTTACTCGAGGACAGGGGATCTCCACGAGCAGTACTTC
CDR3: CASSYSRTGDLHEQYF

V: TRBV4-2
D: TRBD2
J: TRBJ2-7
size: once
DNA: TGTGCCAGCAGCCAAGGGAAGGTGACTAGCGGGAGATCCCGCCGTGGCGAGCAGTACTTC
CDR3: CASSQGKVTSGRSRRGEQYF

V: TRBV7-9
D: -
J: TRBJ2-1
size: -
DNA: TGTGCCAGCAGTCCCTCGGGGGATGAGCAGTTCTTC
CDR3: CASSPSGDEQFF

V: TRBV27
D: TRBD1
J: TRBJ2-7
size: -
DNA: TGTGCCAGCAGAAGACAGGGGGCTTCCTCCTACGAGCAGTACTTC
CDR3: CASRRQGASSYEQYF

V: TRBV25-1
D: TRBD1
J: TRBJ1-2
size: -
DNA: TGTGCCAGCAGTGAATCCAGGACAGGGGGATATGGCTACACCTTC
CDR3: CASSESRTGGYGYTF

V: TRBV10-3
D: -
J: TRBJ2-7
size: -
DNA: TGTGCCCTCCGAACCCGTCGGGAGAGATTGCGCGAGCAGTACTTC
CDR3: CALRTRRERLREQYF

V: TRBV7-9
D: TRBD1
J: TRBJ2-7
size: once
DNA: TGTGCCAGCAGCCCATTCCCAGGGGGTATCACCTACGAGCAGTACTTC
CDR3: CASSPFPGGITYEQYF

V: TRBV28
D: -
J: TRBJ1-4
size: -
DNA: TGTGCCAGCCTAGACCCTAATGAAAAACTGTTTTTT
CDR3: CASLDPNEKLFF

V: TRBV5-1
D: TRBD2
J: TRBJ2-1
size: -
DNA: TGCGCCAGCAGCCCGAACCGACTAGCGGGAGTAGACCAATACAATGAGCAGTTCTTC
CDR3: CASSPNRLAGVDQYNEQFF

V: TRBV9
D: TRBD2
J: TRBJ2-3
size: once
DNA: TGTGCCAGCAGCCTTAGCGGGAGGAGCACAGATACGCAGTATTTT
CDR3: CASSLSGRSTDTQYF

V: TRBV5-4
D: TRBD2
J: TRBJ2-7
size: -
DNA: TGTGCCAGCAGCTGGCTAGCGGAGAGCTCCTACGAGCAGTACTTC
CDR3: CASSWLAESSYEQYF

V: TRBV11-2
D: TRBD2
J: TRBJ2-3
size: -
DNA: TGTGCCAGCAGTCTTACCTCTAGCGGGAGCACAGATACGCAGTATTTT
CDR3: CASSLTSSGSTDTQYF

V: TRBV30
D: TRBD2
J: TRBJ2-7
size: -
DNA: TGTGCCTGGAGCGATCTTAGCGGGCGCTCCTACGAGCAGTACTTC
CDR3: CAWSDLSGRSYEQYF

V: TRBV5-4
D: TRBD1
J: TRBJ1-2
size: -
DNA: TGTGCCAGCAGCATACCGGACAGGCTATATGGCTACACCTTC
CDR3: CASSIPDRLYGYTF

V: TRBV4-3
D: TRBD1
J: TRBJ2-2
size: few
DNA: TGCGCCAGCAGCCAGGGGACAGGGAACACCGGGGAGCTGTTTTTT
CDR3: CASSQGTGNTGELFF

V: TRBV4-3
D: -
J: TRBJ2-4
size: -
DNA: TGCGCCAGCAGCCACACCGACAAGCCCGGAAAAAACATTCAGTACTTC
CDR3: CASSHTDKPGKNIQYF

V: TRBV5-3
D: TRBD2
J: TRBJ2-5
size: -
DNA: TGTGCCAGAAGCTTGGTCGGGAGGGGTTCCGAGAACCAGTACTTC
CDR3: CARSLVGRGSENQYF

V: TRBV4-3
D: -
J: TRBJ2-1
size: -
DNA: TGCGCCAGCAGCCAAGGGCCCATGAACTACAATGAGCAGTTCTTC
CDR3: CASSQGPMNYNEQFF

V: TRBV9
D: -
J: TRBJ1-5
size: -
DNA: TGTGCCAGCAGCGTCTACGGAGATAGCAATCAGCCCCAGCATTTT
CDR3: CASSVYGDSNQPQHF

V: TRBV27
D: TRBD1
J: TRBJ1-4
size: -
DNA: TGTGCCAGCTTCCCCCCCCGGGACAGGGTTGGCGAAAAACTGTTTTTT
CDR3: CASFPPRDRVGEKLFF

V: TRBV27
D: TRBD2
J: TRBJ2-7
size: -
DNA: TGTGCCAGCTCCCCCCGGGGGGGCCTTATGACTAGCTGGCCCTACGAGCAGTACTTC
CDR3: CASSPRGGLMTSWPYEQYF

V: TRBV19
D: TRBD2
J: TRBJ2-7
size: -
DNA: TGTGCCAGTAGCCGACTAGCGGGGAGCTCCTACGAGCAGTACTTC
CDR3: CASSRLAGSSYEQYF

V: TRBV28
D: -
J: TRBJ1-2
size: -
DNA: TGTGCCAGCACCCCCTCCGCCGGTAGAGATCGGTATGGCTACACCTTC
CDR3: CASTPSAGRDRYGYTF

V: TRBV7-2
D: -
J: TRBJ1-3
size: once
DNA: TGTGCCAGCAGCTTGCGCAGGCCGTCCTCTGGAAACACCATATATTTT
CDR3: CASSLRRPSSGNTIYF

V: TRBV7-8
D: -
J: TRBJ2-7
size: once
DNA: TGTGCCAGCAGCTCCCTGGAGGGCAGGGACTACGAGCAGTACTTC
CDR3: CASSSLEGRDYEQYF

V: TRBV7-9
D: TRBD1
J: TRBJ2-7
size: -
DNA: TGTGCCAGCAGCCAGCCGGGACAGGGGGCTACAGGCTCCTACGAGCAGTACTTC
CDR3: CASSQPGQGATGSYEQYF

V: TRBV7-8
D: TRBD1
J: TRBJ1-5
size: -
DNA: TGTGCCAGCAGCTTCGGGACAGGGTTGGCCCAGCCCCAGCATTTT
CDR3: CASSFGTGLAQPQHF

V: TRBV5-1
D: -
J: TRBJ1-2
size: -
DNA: TGCGCCAGCAGCTTGGACAGTCTTGGTTATGGCTACACCTTC
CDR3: CASSLDSLGYGYTF

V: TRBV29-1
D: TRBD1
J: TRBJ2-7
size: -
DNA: TGCAGCGTTGGCAGGGGGAATCCCTACGAGCAGTACTTC
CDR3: CSVGRGNPYEQYF

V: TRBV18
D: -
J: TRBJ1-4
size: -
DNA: TGTGCCAGCTCACCTCCGGGTATACCCGATGAAAAACTGTTTTTT
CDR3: CASSPPGIPDEKLFF

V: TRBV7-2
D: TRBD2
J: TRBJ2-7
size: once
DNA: TGTGCCAGCAGCTTAGGGAGCGGGAGGGCTCACGAGCAGTACTTC
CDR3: CASSLGSGRAHEQYF

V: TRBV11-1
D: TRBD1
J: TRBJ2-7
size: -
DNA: TGTGCCAGCAGCCTCGGGACAGGTCCGCGCGAGCAGTACTTC
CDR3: CASSLGTGPREQYF

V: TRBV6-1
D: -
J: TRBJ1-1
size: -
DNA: TGTGCCAGCAGTGAAGCCGACAGGACTGAAGCTTTCTTT
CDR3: CASSEADRTEAFF

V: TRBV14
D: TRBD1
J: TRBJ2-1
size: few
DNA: TGTGCCAGCAGCCAGACAGGGGGAAATGAGCAGTTCTTC
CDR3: CASSQTGGNEQFF

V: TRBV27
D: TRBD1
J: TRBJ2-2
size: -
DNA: TGTGCCAGCAGTTTGGGGACAGGGGGAACCGGGGAGCTGTTTTTT
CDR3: CASSLGTGGTGELFF

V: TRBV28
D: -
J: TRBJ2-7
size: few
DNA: TGTGCCAGCACCCCCGGCGGCAGGGGGCTGGGCGGGAGGGAGAGAAAAGACGAGCAGTACTTC
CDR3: CASTPGGRGLGGRERKDEQYF

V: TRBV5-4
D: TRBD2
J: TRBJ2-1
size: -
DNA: TGTGCCAGCAGCTTGGGTCGGCTAGCGGGCGACAATGAGCAGTTCTTC
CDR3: CASSLGRLAGDNEQFF

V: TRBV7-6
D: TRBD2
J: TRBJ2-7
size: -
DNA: TGTGCCAGCAGCCGAGGGACTAGCGGGGCCGCCTACGAGCAGTACTTC
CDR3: CASSRGTSGAAYEQYF

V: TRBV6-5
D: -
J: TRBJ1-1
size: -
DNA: TGTGCCAGCAGTTACTCGAGGCAGGGGACGAACACTGAAGCTTTCTTT
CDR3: CASSYSRQGTNTEAFF

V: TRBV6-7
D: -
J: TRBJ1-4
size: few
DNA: TGTGCCAGCAGTTACGACAGTGAAAAACTGTTTTTT
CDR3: CASSYDSEKLFF

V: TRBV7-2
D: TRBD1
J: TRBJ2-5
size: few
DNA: TGTGCCAGCAGCCGCGGGACAGGCACAGGAGAGACCCAGTACTTC
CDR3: CASSRGTGTGETQYF

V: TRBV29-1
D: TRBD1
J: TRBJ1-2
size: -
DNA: TGCAGCGTTGAGGACAGGGAAAACTATGGCTACACCTTC
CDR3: CSVEDRENYGYTF

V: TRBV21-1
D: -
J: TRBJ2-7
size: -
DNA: TGTGCCAGCAGCAAGCAGCCGGGACTAGCGTCGTCTCTGGCTACCGAGCAGTACTTC
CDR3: CASSKQPGLASSLATEQYF

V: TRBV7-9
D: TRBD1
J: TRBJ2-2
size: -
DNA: TGTGCCAGCAGCTTAGGGGACAGTTGCACCGGGGAGCTGTTTTTT
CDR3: CASSLGDSCTGELFF

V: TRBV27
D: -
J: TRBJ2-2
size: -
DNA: TGTGCCAGCAGTGCACGGGACTTGAACACCGGGGAGCTGTTTTTT
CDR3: CASSARDLNTGELFF

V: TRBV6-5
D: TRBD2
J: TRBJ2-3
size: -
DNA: TGTGCCAGCAGATTGGGGAGGGTCACAGATACGCAGTATTTT
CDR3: CASRLGRVTDTQYF

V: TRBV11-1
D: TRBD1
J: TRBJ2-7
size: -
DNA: TGTGCCAGCAGCTTGGGGACAGGGGTCCCCTGCGAGCAGTACTTC
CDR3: CASSLGTGVPCEQYF

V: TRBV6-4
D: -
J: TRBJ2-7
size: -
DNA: TGTGCCAGCAGTGAGGGGCTAGGGGGGGCCTACGAGCAGTACTTC
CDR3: CASSEGLGGAYEQYF

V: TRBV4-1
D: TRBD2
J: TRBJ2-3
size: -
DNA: TGCGCCAGCAGCCAAGGGGCGGGAGCTGCCCATTTT
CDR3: CASSQGAGAAHF

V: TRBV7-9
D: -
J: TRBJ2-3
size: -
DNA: TGTGCCAGCAGCTTCCGTGCAGATACGCAGTATTTT
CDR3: CASSFRADTQYF

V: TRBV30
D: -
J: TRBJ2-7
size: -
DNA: TGTGCCTGGAGTTCCCTAGTATACTCCTACGAGCAGTACTTC
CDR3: CAWSSLVYSYEQYF

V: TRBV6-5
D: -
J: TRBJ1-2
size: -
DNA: TGTGCCAGTAAACTCCGTGCAGGGGTTGCCTACACCTTC
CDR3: CASKLRAGVAYTF

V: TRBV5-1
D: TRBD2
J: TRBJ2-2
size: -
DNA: TGCGCCAGCAGCTTGGTGGGAGGGGTCAAACCCGGGGAGCTGTTTTTT
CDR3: CASSLVGGVKPGELFF

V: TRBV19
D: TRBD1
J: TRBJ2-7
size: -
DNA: TGTGCCAGTAGTAAGGGACAGGGTCCCTACGAGCAGTACTTC
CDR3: CASSKGQGPYEQYF